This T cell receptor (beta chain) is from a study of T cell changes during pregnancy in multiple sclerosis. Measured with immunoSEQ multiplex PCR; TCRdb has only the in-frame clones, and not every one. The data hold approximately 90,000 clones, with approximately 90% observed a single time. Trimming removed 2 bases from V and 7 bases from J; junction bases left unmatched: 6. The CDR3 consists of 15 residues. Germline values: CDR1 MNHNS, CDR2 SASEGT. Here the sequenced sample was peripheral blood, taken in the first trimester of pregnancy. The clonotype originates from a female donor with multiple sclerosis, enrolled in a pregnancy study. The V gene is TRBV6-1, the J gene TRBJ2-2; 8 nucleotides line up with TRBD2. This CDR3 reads CASSERVAGRGELFF. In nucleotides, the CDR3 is TGTGCCAGCAGTGAACGGGTAGCGGGACGCGGGGAGCTGTTTTTT.